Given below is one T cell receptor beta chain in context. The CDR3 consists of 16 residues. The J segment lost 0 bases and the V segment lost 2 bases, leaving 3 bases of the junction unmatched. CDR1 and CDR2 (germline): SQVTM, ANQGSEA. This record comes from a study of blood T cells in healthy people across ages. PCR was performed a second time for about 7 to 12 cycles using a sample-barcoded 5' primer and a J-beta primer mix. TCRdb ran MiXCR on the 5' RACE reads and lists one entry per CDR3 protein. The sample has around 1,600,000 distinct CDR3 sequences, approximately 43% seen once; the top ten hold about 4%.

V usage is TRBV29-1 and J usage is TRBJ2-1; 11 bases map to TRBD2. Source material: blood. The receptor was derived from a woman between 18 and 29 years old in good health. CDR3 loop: CSVETGLADSYNEQFF. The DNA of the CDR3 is TGCAGCGTTGAAACGGGACTAGCGGACTCCTACAATGAGCAGTTCTTC.